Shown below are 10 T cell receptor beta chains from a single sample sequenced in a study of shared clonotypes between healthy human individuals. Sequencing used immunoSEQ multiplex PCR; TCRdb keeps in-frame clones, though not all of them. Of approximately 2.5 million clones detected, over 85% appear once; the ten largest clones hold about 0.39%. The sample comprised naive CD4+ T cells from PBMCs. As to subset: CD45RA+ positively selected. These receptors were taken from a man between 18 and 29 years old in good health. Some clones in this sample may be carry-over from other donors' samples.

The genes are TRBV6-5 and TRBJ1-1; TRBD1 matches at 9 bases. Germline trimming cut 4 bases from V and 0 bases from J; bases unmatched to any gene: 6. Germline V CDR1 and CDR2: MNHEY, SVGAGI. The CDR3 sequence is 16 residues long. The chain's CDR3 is CASSSGQGPLNTEAFF. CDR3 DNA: TGTGCCAGCAGTTCGGGACAGGGCCCCTTGAACACTGAAGCTTTCTTT.

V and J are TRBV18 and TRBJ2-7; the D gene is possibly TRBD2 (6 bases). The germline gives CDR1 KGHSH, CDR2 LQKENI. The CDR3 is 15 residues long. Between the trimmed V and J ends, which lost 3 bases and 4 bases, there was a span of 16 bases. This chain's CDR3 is CASSPQREELYEQYF. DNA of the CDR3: TGTGCCAGCTCACCCCAGAGGGAGGAACTATACGAGCAGTACTTC.

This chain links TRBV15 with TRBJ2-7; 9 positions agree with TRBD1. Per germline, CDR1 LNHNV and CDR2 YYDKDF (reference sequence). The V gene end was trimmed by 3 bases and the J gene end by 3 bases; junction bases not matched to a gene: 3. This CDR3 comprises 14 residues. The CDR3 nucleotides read TGTGCCACCAGCAGGGGGGACAGGGACTACGAGCAGTACTTC. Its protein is CATSRGDRDYEQYF.

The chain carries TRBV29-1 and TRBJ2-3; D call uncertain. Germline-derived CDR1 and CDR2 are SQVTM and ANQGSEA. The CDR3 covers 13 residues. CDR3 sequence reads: CAVNPEYTDTQYF. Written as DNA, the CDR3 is TGCGCGGTCAATCCGGAGTACACAGATACGCAGTATTTT.

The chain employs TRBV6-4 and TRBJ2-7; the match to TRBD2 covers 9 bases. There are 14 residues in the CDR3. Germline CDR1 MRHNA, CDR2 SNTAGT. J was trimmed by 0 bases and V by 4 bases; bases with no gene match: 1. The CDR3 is CASSVTSGSYEQYF. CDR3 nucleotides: TGTGCCAGCAGTGTGACTAGCGGCTCCTACGAGCAGTACTTC.

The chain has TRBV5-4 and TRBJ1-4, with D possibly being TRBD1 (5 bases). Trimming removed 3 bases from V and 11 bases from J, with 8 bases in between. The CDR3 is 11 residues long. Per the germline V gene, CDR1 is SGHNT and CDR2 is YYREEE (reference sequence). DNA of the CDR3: TGTGCCAGCAGCTATGGGACGAAACTGTTTTTT. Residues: CASSYGTKLFF.

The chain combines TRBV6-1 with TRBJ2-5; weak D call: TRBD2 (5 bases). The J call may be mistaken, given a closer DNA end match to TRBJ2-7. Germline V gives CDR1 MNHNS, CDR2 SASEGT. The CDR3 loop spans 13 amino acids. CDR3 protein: CASRNSGTYEQYF. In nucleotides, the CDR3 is TGTGCCAGCAGGAACTCCGGGACCTACGAGCAGTACTTC.

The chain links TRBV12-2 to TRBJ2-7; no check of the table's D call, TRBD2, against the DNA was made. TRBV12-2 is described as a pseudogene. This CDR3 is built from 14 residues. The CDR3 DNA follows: TGTGCAAGTCGCTTATCCGCTAACTCCTACGAGCAGTACTTC. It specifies CASRLSANSYEQYF.

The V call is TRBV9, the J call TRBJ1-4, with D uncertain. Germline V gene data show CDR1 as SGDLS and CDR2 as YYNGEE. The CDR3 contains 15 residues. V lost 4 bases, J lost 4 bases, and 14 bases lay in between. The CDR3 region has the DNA TGTGCCAGCAGCCTCATGACTGGGGTTAATGAAAAACTGTTTTTT. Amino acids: CASSLMTGVNEKLFF.

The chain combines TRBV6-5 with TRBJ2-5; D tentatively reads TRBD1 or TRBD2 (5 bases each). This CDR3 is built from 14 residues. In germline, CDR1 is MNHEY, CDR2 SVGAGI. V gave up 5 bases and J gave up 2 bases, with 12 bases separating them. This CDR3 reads CASSTRDVQETQYF. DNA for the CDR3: TGTGCCAGCAGTACTAGGGACGTTCAAGAGACCCAGTACTTC.